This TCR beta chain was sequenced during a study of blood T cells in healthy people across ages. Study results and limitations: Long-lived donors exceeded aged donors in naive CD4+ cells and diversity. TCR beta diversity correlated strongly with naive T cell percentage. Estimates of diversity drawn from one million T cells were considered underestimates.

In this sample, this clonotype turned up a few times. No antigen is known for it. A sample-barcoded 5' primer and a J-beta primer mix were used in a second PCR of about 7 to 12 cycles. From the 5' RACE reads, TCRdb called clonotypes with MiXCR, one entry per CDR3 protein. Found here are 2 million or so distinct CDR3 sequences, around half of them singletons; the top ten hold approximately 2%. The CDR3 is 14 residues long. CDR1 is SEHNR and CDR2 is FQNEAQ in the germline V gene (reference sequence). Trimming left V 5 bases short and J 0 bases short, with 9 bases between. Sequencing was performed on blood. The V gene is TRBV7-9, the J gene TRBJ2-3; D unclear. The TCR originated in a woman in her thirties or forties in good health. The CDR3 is CASSPTISTDTQYF. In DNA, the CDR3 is TGTGCCAGCAGCCCGACAATAAGCACAGATACGCAGTATTTT.